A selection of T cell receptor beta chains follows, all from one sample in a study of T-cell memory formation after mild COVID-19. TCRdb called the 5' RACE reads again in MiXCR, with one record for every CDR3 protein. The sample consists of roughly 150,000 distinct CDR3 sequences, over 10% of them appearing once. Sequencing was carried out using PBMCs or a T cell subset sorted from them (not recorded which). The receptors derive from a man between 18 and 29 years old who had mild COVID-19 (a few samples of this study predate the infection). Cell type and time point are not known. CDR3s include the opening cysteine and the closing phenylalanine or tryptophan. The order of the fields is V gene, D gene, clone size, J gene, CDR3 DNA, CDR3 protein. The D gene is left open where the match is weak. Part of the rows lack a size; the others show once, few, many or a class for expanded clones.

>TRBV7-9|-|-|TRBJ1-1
TGTGCCAGCAGCTTTCAGGGAATCACTGAAGCTTTCTTT
CASSFQGITEAFF
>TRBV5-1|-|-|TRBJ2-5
TGCGCCAGCAGCTCGAGCGGTACGGAGACCCAGTACTTC
CASSSSGTETQYF
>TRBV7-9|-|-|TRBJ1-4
TGTGCCAGCAGCTCGCCGCCCCCCGCTCCAATGCAGGCTGCAACTAATGAAAAACTGTTTTTT
CASSSPPPAPMQAATNEKLFF
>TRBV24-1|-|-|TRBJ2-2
TGTGCCACCAGTGATTTTACAGCGACCGTGCTGTTTTTT
CATSDFTATVLFF
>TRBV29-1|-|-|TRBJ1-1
TGCAGCCTCCAAAGAGGAGACACTGAAGCTTTCTTT
CSLQRGDTEAFF
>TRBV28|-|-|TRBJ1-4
TGTGCCAGCGGGGACCCGGGAAGCGCAACTAATGAAAAACTGTTTTTT
CASGDPGSATNEKLFF
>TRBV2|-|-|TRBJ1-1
TGTGCCAGCAGTGAAGCGATGAACACTGAAGCTTTCTTT
CASSEAMNTEAFF
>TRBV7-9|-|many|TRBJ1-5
TGTGCCAGCAGCTTACTTGATCAGCCCCAGCATTTT
CASSLLDQPQHF
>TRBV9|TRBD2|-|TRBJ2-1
TGTGCCAGCAGCTCGCGGACTAGCGGAGTCTACAATGAGCAGTTCTTC
CASSSRTSGVYNEQFF
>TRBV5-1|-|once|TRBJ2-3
TGCGCCAGCAGCTCGGGGGAAGGCACAGATACGCAGTATTTT
CASSSGEGTDTQYF
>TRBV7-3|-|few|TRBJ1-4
TGTGCCAGCAGCTTACGCCCCTATGAAAAACTGTTTTTT
CASSLRPYEKLFF
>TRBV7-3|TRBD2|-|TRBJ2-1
TGTGCCAGCAGCCCCACCGGGACTAGCGGGGCTTATAATGAGCAGTTCTTC
CASSPTGTSGAYNEQFF
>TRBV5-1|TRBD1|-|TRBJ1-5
TGCGCCAGCAGCTTGGGGACAGGGTATCAGCCCCAGCATTTT
CASSLGTGYQPQHF
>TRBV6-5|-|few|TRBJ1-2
TGTGCCAGCAGTTACAGGTTGTTCTCAAGGGATGGCTACACCTTC
CASSYRLFSRDGYTF
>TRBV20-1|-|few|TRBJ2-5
TGCAGTGCTAGCCCCCCCGCCAGGCAAGAGACCCAGTACTTC
CSASPPARQETQYF
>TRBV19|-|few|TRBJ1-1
TGTGCCAGTACCTCTTCAGGGAGGGGCACTGAAGCTTTCTTT
CASTSSGRGTEAFF
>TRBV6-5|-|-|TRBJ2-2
TGTGCCAGCACCCCCCGCAGCCTCGACGGGGAGCTGTTTTTT
CASTPRSLDGELFF
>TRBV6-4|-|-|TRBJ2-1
TGTGCCAGCAGACCGTTTTTAGGTTACAATGAGCAGTTCTTC
CASRPFLGYNEQFF
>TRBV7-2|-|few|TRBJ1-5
TGTGCCAGCAGCTTAGTAGGCCCGAGCAATCAGCCCCAGCATTTT
CASSLVGPSNQPQHF
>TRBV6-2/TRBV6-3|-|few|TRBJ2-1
TGTGCCAGCAGTTACTTCGGACAGTCCTACAATGAGCAGTTCTTC
CASSYFGQSYNEQFF
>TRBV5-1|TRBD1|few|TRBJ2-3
TGCGCCAGCAGCGCGCCCGGGACAGGGTTGGATACGCAGTATTTT
CASSAPGTGLDTQYF
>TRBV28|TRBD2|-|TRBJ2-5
TGTGCCAGCAGTCCCGGGACTATGGAAGAGACCCAGTACTTC
CASSPGTMEETQYF
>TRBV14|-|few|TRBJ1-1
TGTGCCAGCAGCCAAGAGGTGGGAGCGGGGGCTTTCTTT
CASSQEVGAGAFF
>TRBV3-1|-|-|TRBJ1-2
TGTGCCAGCAGCCAAGATGCTGTTGGTGGCTACACCTTC
CASSQDAVGGYTF
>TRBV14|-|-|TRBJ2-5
TGTGCCAGCAGCCAAGATTGGGGGACCCAGTACTTC
CASSQDWGTQYF
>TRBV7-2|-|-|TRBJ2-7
TGTGCCAGCAGCTTAGACGAGGGAGTAGGATACGAGCAGTACTTC
CASSLDEGVGYEQYF
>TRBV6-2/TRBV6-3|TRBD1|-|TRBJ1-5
TGTGCCAGCAGAACAAACGGACAGGGGGTCGGACAGCCCCAGCATTTT
CASRTNGQGVGQPQHF
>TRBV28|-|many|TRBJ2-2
TGTGCCAGCCTGGGTGGCCCTGGGACTCCCCGGGGCGGGGAGCTGTTTTTT
CASLGGPGTPRGGELFF
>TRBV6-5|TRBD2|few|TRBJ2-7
TGTGCCAGCAGTTACTCAGCGGGGAGCTCCTACGAGCAGTACTTC
CASSYSAGSSYEQYF
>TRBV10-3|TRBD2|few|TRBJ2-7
TGTGCCGCGGGACTAGCGGTCTACGAGCAGTACTTC
CAAGLAVYEQYF
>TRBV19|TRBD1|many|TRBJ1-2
TGTGCCAGTAGTGTGACAGGGAGTCCTCCTGGCTACACCTTC
CASSVTGSPPGYTF
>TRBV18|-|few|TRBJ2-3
TGTGCCAGCTCACCACTGGGGGCAGAAGATACGCAGTATTTT
CASSPLGAEDTQYF
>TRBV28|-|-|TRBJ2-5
TGTGCCAGCAGTTCCGGACTGACTCAAGAGACCCAGTACTTC
CASSSGLTQETQYF
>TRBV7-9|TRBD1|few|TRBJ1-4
TGTGCCAGCAGCCAGGGACAGTCGCTTGAAAAACTGTTTTTT
CASSQGQSLEKLFF
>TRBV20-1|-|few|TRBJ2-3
TGCAGTGCTCCCGCCGGGACCAAGCCCACAGATACGCAGTATTTT
CSAPAGTKPTDTQYF
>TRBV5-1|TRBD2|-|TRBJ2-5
TGCGCCAGCACCGGCGGGGGGGGGACCCTCCTTGTTGGGACCCAGTACTTC
CASTGGGGTLLVGTQYF
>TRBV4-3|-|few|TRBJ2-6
TGCGCCAGCAGCGAAAGACACCCGAACTCTGGGGCCAACGTCCTGACTTTC
CASSERHPNSGANVLTF
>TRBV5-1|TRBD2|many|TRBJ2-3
TGTGCCAGCAGCTTAGCGGGGGATACGCAGTATTTT
CASSLAGDTQYF
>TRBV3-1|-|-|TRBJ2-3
TGTGCCAGCAGCCAACTTCGGGGGACAGATACGCAGTATTTT
CASSQLRGTDTQYF
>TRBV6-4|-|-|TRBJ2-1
TGTGCCAGCAGTACAGGGTTAGGGTACAATGAGCAGTTCTTC
CASSTGLGYNEQFF
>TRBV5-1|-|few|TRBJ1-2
TGCGCCAGCAGCTTTGGGGGAAGTTCTGGCTACACCTTC
CASSFGGSSGYTF
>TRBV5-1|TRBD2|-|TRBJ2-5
TGCGCCAGCACGTTCTCCCCGGGGGGGGGCCAAGAGACCCAGTACTTC
CASTFSPGGGQETQYF
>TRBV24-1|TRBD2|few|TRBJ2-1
TGTGCCACCAGTGATGGGGCGGGGGTTTTGGATGAGCAGTTCTTC
CATSDGAGVLDEQFF
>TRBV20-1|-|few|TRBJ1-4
TGCAGTGCTTCATGGGGGTCTAATGATGAAAAACTGTTTTTT
CSASWGSNDEKLFF
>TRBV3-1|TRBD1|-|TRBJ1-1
TGTGCCAGCACTCCCAGGGGGGACACTGAAGCTTTCTTT
CASTPRGDTEAFF
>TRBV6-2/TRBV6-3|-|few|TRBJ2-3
TGTGCCAGCCGAGGGACATCTAGTGATACGCAGTATTTT
CASRGTSSDTQYF
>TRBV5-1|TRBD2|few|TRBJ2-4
TGCGCCAGCCGTTTTCGCGGGGGGAACAACATTCAGTACTTC
CASRFRGGNNIQYF
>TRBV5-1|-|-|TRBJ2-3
TGCGCCAGCAGCGAGGGGGGCCACACAGATACGCAGTATTTT
CASSEGGHTDTQYF
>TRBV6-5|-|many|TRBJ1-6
TGTGCCAGCAGTCAACAAGAGAATTCACCCCTCCACTTT
CASSQQENSPLHF
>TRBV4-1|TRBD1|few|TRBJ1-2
TGCGCCAGCAGCCTCGGGACAGCTGATGGCTACACCTTC
CASSLGTADGYTF
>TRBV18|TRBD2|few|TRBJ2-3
TGTGCCAGCTCACCCCAACGGGGGGTTACAGATACGCAGTATTTT
CASSPQRGVTDTQYF